The 18 T cell receptor beta chains given below trace back to one sample, sequenced in a study of cytomegalovirus exposure and HLA in healthy donors. PCR used 60 Vbeta primers and 13 Jbeta primers. Clones were read by immunoSEQ multiplex PCR, and TCRdb kept only the in-frame ones, dropping some. The top ten hold approximately 6.1% of the sample, which has about 150,000 clones, about 80% seen once. The sample taken for sequencing was PBMCs. The receptors come from a man aged 25 to 40 in good health and CMV-seropositive.

This rearrangement joins TRBV7-2 to TRBJ1-3; a weak D match, TRBD1 (5 bases). The V end was cut by 1 base, the J end by 2 bases, with 6 bases between. CDR1 is SGHTA, CDR2 FQGNSA, per germline. The CDR3 is 14 amino acids. CDR3: CASSLVGAGNTIYF. The DNA for the CDR3 is TGTGCCAGCAGCTTAGTAGGGGCTGGAAACACCATATATTTT.

The genes are TRBV2 and TRBJ2-2, with 15 positions matching TRBD2. J lost 5 bases, V lost 9 bases, and 4 bases had no gene match. Germline loops: CDR1 SNHLY, CDR2 FYNNEI. The CDR3 extends over 15 amino acids. The CDR3 reads CARGTSGRYTGELFF. The CDR3 bases are TGTGCCAGAGGGACTAGCGGGAGGTATACCGGGGAGCTGTTTTTT.

This clone occurred once. The chain couples TRBV9 to TRBJ2-5; 9 positions agree with TRBD1. This CDR3 has 16 residues. The V and J ends lost 3 bases and 0 bases, in that order; junction bases with no gene match: 6. The germline CDR1 and CDR2 sequences are SGDLS and YYNGEE. In DNA, the CDR3 is TGTGCCAGCAGCGCTACCGGGACAGGGAACCAAGAGACCCAGTACTTC. Protein product: CASSATGTGNQETQYF.

The CDR3 region has the DNA TGTGCCAGCAGCTTAAGACAGGGTAACAATGAGCAGTTCTTC. It is translated as CASSLRQGNNEQFF. The chain links TRBV7-2 to TRBJ2-1; 7 bases match TRBD1. From germline, CDR1 is SGHTA and CDR2 FQGNSA. V trimming: 2 bases; J trimming: 5 bases; junction bases outside the gene matches: 3. The CDR3 length is 14 residues.

The rearrangement links TRBV6-4 to TRBJ2-2; 7 bases are shared with TRBD2. Looked up from germline, CDR1 is MRHNA and CDR2 is SNTAGT. V shed 2 bases, J shed 0 bases, and the junction held 0 bases outside the gene matches. This CDR3 is 15 amino acids long. This chain's CDR3 is CASSDGLANTGELFF. CDR3 in DNA: TGTGCCAGCAGTGACGGACTAGCGAACACCGGGGAGCTGTTTTTT.

This chain connects TRBV11-3 to TRBJ2-7; 7 nucleotides align to TRBD1. Germline V gene sequence: CDR1 SGHNT, CDR2 YENEEA. The CDR3 spans 15 residues. J was trimmed by 6 bases and V by 1 base; bases with no gene match: 9. As DNA, the CDR3 is TGTGCCAGCAGCTTAGTTGGGACAGCGGCCTCCGAGCAGTACTTC. It is translated as CASSLVGTAASEQYF.

The CDR3 DNA is TGTGCCAGCAGTTACCAGGGGGCCTACACCGGGGAGCTGTTTTTT. Its translation: CASSYQGAYTGELFF. V is TRBV6-5 and J is TRBJ2-2; TRBD1 matches 8 bases. The CDR3 is 15 residues long. V was clipped by 2 bases and J by 3 bases; unmatched bases: 2. CDR1 MNHEY and CDR2 SVGAGI come from the germline V gene.

The CDR3 loop is CASGRDRANTEAFF. DNA for the CDR3: TGCGCCAGCGGACGGGACAGGGCGAACACTGAAGCTTTCTTT. This chain joins TRBV5-1 and TRBJ1-1; 9 bases agree with TRBD1. Germline V lookup: CDR1 SGHRS, CDR2 YFSETQ. The V segment lost 7 bases and the J segment 1 base; nucleotides outside the gene matches: 5. The CDR3 spans 14 residues.

This clone was recorded only once. The chain uses TRBV6-5 and TRBJ1-6; D remains unclear. The CDR3 is 15 residues long. Germline V gene data show CDR1 as MNHEY and CDR2 as SVGAGI. The V end was cut by 8 bases, the J end by 4 bases, with 15 bases between. The chain's CDR3 is CASAARKLYNSPLHF. Written as DNA, the CDR3 is TGTGCCAGCGCTGCCAGGAAGTTGTATAATTCACCCCTCCACTTT.

The chain recombines TRBV30 with TRBJ2-5; D unresolved. The CDR3 has 13 residues. The V and J ends lost 2 bases and 0 bases respectively, with 7 bases between them. Per germline, CDR1 GTSNPN and CDR2 SVGIG (reference sequence). The CDR3 DNA is TGTGCCTGGAGTCCGGTTCACCAAGAGACCCAGTACTTC. This gives the protein CAWSPVHQETQYF.

The chain links TRBV7-2 to TRBJ2-3; D possibly corresponds to TRBD2 (6 bases). V was clipped by 2 bases and J by 3 bases, with 9 bases between them. Germline loops: CDR1 SGHTA, CDR2 FQGNSA. The CDR3 has 14 amino acids. CDR3 loop: CASSLTSRTDTQYF. The CDR3 coding sequence is TGTGCCAGCAGCTTAACTAGCAGGACAGATACGCAGTATTTT.

A few counts support this clone. This chain links TRBV28 with TRBJ2-7; D ambiguous. Germline V gives CDR1 MDHEN, CDR2 SYDVKM. The CDR3 runs to 8 residues. Trimming stripped 5 bases from V and 13 bases from J, with 6 bases between. CDR3 sequence (DNA): TGTGCCAGCAGTCCCACTTACTTC. Protein: CASSPTYF.

The chain employs TRBV4-3 and TRBJ1-5, with TRBD1 matching over 10 bases. V was pared by 3 bases and J by 3 bases, with 2 bases of the junction left unmatched. Germline CDR1 reads LGHNA; CDR2 reads YSLEER. The CDR3 has 15 amino acids. CDR3 amino acids: CASSHGTGANQPQHF. As DNA, the CDR3 is TGCGCCAGCAGCCACGGGACAGGGGCCAATCAGCCCCAGCATTTT.

The chain combines TRBV10-2 with TRBJ2-2; 16 nucleotides align to TRBD2. The CDR3 extends over 20 amino acids. V shed 8 bases, J shed 4 bases, and the junction held 16 bases outside the gene matches. Germline lookup yields CDR1 WSHSY and CDR2 SAAADI. The CDR3 DNA is TGCGCCAGCGTGAAGTCCCCGGGACTAGCGGGGGGGCTGCGCACCGGGGAGCTGTTTTTT. Encoded protein: CASVKSPGLAGGLRTGELFF.

The CDR3 nucleotides are TGTGCCAGCAGGCCTACAGGGGGCGCTTCCTATGGCTACACCTTC. Residues: CASRPTGGASYGYTF. The V gene is TRBV28, the J gene TRBJ1-2; 9 bases are shared with TRBD1. This CDR3 has 15 amino acids. The V gene's germline CDR1 is MDHEN and CDR2 SYDVKM. The trim removed 6 bases at V and 4 bases at J, leaving 9 bases unmatched.

The genes are TRBV7-2 and TRBJ1-2; TRBD1 agrees at 7 bases. Germline V gene lookup returns CDR1 SGHTA and CDR2 FQGNSA. The ends lost 6 bases at V and 6 bases at J; junction bases unmatched: 7. CDR3 size: 13 residues. The CDR3 region has the DNA TGTGCCAGCAGTTCAACAGGGGTGGATGGCTACACCTTC. Amino acids: CASSSTGVDGYTF.

The genes are TRBV6-5 and TRBJ2-1, with TRBD1 matching 8 bases. J lost 9 bases, V lost 4 bases, and 5 bases had no gene match. The CDR3 spans 13 residues. Germline CDR1 reads MNHEY; CDR2 reads SVGAGI. In DNA form, the CDR3 reads TGTGCCAGCAGTTCCGACAGGGGTTTTGAGCAGTTCTTC. Translation: CASSSDRGFEQFF.

CDR3 loop: CASSWDTLATNEKLFF. The CDR3 DNA is TGTGCCAGCAGTTGGGACACTTTGGCAACTAATGAAAAACTGTTTTTT. The rearrangement uses TRBV28 and TRBJ1-4; D may be TRBD1 (6 bases). Per germline, CDR1 MDHEN and CDR2 SYDVKM. This CDR3 spans 16 amino acids. V lost 4 bases and J lost 0, with 12 bases in between.